These 5 T cell receptor beta chains came from one sample sequenced in a study of technical replicates of blood from a few donors. This table comes from immunoSEQ multiplex PCR, and its TCRdb copy is limited to in-frame clones, with some not included. This sample has 60,000 to 90,000 clones, with 93% found just once. The source material was T cells isolated from PBMCs. The receptors were gathered from a human donor in good health.

The chain couples TRBV10-3 to TRBJ2-1; D may be TRBD1 (6 bases). This CDR3 region has 12 residues. Trimming removed 3 bases at V and 7 bases at J, with 7 bases between. CDR1 and CDR2 from the germline V gene are ENHRY and SYGVKD. In DNA form, the CDR3 reads TGTGCCATCAGTGAAAGGGGGAATGAGCAGTTCTTC. Amino acids: CAISERGNEQFF.

The rearrangement joins TRBV7-5 to TRBJ1-5; the table's TRBD1 call for D was not verified on the DNA. TRBV7-5 is termed a pseudogene. The CDR3 loop spans 14 amino acids. The CDR3 reads CVRSMTGKDQPQHF. In nucleotides, the CDR3 is TGTGTCAGAAGTATGACAGGGAAGGATCAGCCCCAGCATTTT.

This sequence joins TRBV7-3 and TRBJ2-2; 15 bases are a match to TRBD2. V trimming: 5 bases; J trimming: 5 bases; junction bases outside the gene matches: 6. The CDR3 spans 17 residues. Germline loops: CDR1 SGHTA, CDR2 FQGTGA. The CDR3 nucleotides read TGTGCCAGCAGCCGGAAGGGACTAGCGGGAGGTACCGGGGAGCTGTTTTTT. Translated, it gives CASSRKGLAGGTGELFF.

The chain is built from TRBV4-2 and TRBJ2-7; perhaps TRBD1 as D (5 bases). V was trimmed by 2 bases and J by 4 bases, leaving 12 bases between them. Germline CDR1 and CDR2: LGHNA and YNFKEQ. The CDR3 consists of 14 residues. CDR3 sequence (DNA): TGTGCCAGCAGCCAAAGACAGAGCCGATACGAGCAGTACTTC. Amino acids: CASSQRQSRYEQYF.

The chain employs TRBV27 and TRBJ2-7, with TRBD2 identical over 8 bases. V lost 0 bases, J lost 3 bases, and 10 bases stayed unmatched. CDR1 MNHEY and CDR2 SMNVEV come from the germline V gene (reference sequence). The CDR3 runs 17 residues. In DNA form, the CDR3 reads TGTGCCAGCAGTTTATCCCCCTTTAGCGGGAAGAACTACGAGCAGTACTTC. Protein product: CASSLSPFSGKNYEQYF.